The clone carrying this T cell receptor beta chain occurred a few times. Its antigen is unknown. This CDR3 spans 12 amino acids. Germline loops: CDR1 ENHRY, CDR2 SYGVKD. Trimming removed 4 bases at V and 6 bases at J, with 6 bases between. The sample is drawn from a study of identical twins. Points from the study as a whole: Invariant populations such as MAIT and iNKT cells could partly muddle zero-insertion analyses.

TCRdb recomputed calls from the 5' RACE reads with MiXCR, one row per CDR3 protein. The table shows a few hundred thousand distinct CDR3 sequences, with about 8% occurring only once. The same data also contributed to another study, on yellow fever vaccine responses in identical twins.

The J gene is TRBJ2-2, the V gene TRBV10-3; D unresolved. The specimen sequenced was CD8+ T cells sorted from blood. This receptor was obtained from a woman aged 18 to 35 in good health. For the CDR3, the DNA is TGTGCCATCAGTGGAATAGCCGGGGAGCTGTTTTTT. Protein sequence: CAISGIAGELFF.